One sample yielded the 23 T cell receptor beta chains listed below, sequenced in a study of blood T cell repertoires in COVID-19. Generated by immunoSEQ multiplex PCR, the TCRdb table keeps only in-frame clones and is missing some. The sample contains 370,000 or so clones, around 87% of which appear only once. The sequenced sample consisted of PBMCs or T cells enriched from blood (not recorded which). These receptors were collected from a young man who had recovered from COVID-19.

J is TRBJ2-3 and V is TRBV6-5, with TRBD2 identical over 7 bases. Unmatched junction bases numbered 5, after V lost 2 bases and J lost 3 bases. CDR3 size: 15 residues. The V gene's germline CDR1 is MNHEY and CDR2 SVGAGI. The CDR3 sequence is CASSYIRGGTDTQYF. DNA for the CDR3: TGTGCCAGCAGTTACATCCGCGGGGGTACAGATACGCAGTATTTT.

This clone occurred once. The CDR3 spells CASSLEGPTEAFF. In DNA form, the CDR3 reads TGTGCCAGCAGCTTAGAGGGGCCCACTGAAGCTTTCTTT. The V gene is TRBV7-9, the J gene TRBJ1-1; a possible D gene is TRBD1 (5 bases). V dropped 1 base and J dropped 4 bases, with 7 bases sitting between them. The CDR3 is 13 residues long. CDR1 and CDR2 (germline): SEHNR, FQNEAQ (reference sequence).

This clone was detected only a few times. Different DNA sequences within this sample yield the same CDR3. V usage is TRBV7-9 and J usage is TRBJ2-7; TRBD1 agrees at 7 bases. The germline V gene encodes CDR1 SEHNR and CDR2 FQNEAQ (reference sequence). The CDR3 is 13 amino acids. J gave up 4 bases and V 3 bases, and 3 bases lay outside the gene matches. CDR3 DNA sequence: TGTGCCAGCAGCTTCGGGACAGCTTACGAGCAGTACTTC. Encoded protein: CASSFGTAYEQYF.

V is TRBV19 and J is TRBJ1-2, with 10 bases identical to TRBD1. The J segment lost 4 bases and the V segment lost 5 bases, leaving 7 bases of the junction unmatched. The V gene's germline CDR1 is LNHDA and CDR2 SQIVND (reference sequence). This CDR3 region has 15 residues. CDR3 DNA: TGTGCCAGTAGTGAGGGGACAGGGGAGGCCTATGGCTACACCTTC. Protein product: CASSEGTGEAYGYTF.

The chain uses TRBV4-1 and TRBJ2-4; 8 positions match TRBD1. Trimming cost V 0 bases and J 6 bases; bases outside gene matches: 7. In germline, CDR1 is MGHRA, CDR2 YSYEKL. The CDR3 has 16 amino acids. CDR3 residues: CASSQETRGRGNIQYF. CDR3 coding DNA: TGCGCCAGCAGCCAAGAGACCAGGGGGCGGGGAAACATTCAGTACTTC.

This chain links TRBV5-1 with TRBJ2-7, with 8 bases matching TRBD1. The CDR3 has 14 amino acids. With V trimmed by 0 bases and J by 5 bases, 4 bases remained unmatched. Germline CDR1 reads SGHRS; CDR2 reads YFSETQ. The CDR3 here is CASSLGTGYDEQYF. The CDR3 nucleotides are TGCGCCAGCAGCTTGGGGACAGGGTACGACGAGCAGTACTTC.

The chain joins TRBV6-5 to TRBJ2-7; maybe TRBD1 (6 bases). The germline CDR1 and CDR2 sequences are MNHEY and SVGAGI. V gave up 4 bases and J gave up 9 bases, with 13 bases separating them. The CDR3 covers 12 residues. The CDR3 DNA sequence: TGTGCCAGCAGTTCAACAGGGTCTGGGCAGTACTTC. Residues: CASSSTGSGQYF.

The chain carries TRBV12-5 and TRBJ2-1; 7 bases match TRBD1. After removal of 4 bases from V and 4 bases from J, the junction contained 7 bases not matched to a gene. The CDR3 is 15 amino acids. Per germline, CDR1 LGHNT and CDR2 FRNRAP. CDR3: CASGSPGQPYNEQFF. CDR3 sequence (DNA): TGTGCTAGTGGTTCACCGGGACAGCCGTACAATGAGCAGTTCTTC.

The V gene is TRBV10-3, the J gene TRBJ1-3; no firm D call. CDR1 is ENHRY and CDR2 is SYGVKD in the germline V gene. The CDR3 has 15 residues. Trimming took 11 bases from V and 0 from J, leaving 17 bases between them. CDR3 nucleotides: TGTGCCGCAACTGGACGGGAACACTCTGGAAACACCATATATTTT. Residues: CAATGREHSGNTIYF.

This chain connects TRBV10-1 to TRBJ2-1; TRBD2 agrees at 8 bases. J was trimmed by 1 base and V by 1 base; bases with no gene match: 3. CDR3 size: 16 residues. Germline assignment: CDR1 WNHNN and CDR2 SYGVQD (reference sequence). This chain's CDR3 is CASSELASGSYNEQFF. The CDR3 coding sequence is TGCGCCAGCAGTGAGTTAGCTAGCGGGTCCTACAATGAGCAGTTCTTC.

The chain links TRBV7-2 to TRBJ2-3; 10 positions match TRBD1. J was trimmed by 6 bases and V by 5 bases; bases with no gene match: 8. The CDR3 is 15 residues long. Germline CDR1 reads SGHTA; CDR2 reads FQGNSA. The CDR3 region is CASSPTGGGVDTQYF. The CDR3 region has the DNA TGTGCCAGCAGCCCGACAGGGGGCGGGGTGGATACGCAGTATTTT.

The rearrangement links TRBV19 to TRBJ1-1, with 7 positions matching TRBD1. Germline assignment: CDR1 LNHDA and CDR2 SQIVND (reference sequence). The CDR3 runs to 15 residues. The trim removed 1 base at V and 3 bases at J, leaving 5 bases unmatched. In nucleotides, the CDR3 is TGTGCCAGTAGTATAGGGACAGGCCGTTACACTGAAGCTTTCTTT. It translates to CASSIGTGRYTEAFF.

This clone showed up just a few times. The rearrangement uses TRBV9 and TRBJ1-6; no firm D call. The CDR3 is made up of 14 amino acids. Between the trimmed V and J ends, which lost 2 bases and 8 bases, there was a span of 11 bases. The V gene's germline CDR1 is SGDLS and CDR2 YYNGEE. CDR3 amino acids: CASSVGFQDSPLHF. The CDR3 DNA is TGTGCCAGCAGCGTGGGTTTTCAGGATTCACCCCTCCACTTT.

The chain is built from TRBV18 and TRBJ1-2, with D maybe TRBD1 (6 bases). Germline assignment: CDR1 KGHSH and CDR2 LQKENI. The CDR3 spans 13 residues. V was trimmed by 6 bases and J by 7 bases, leaving 15 bases between them. CDR3 nucleotides: TGTGCCAGCTCGCTACAGGGACGGGTTGGCTACACCTTC. Its translation: CASSLQGRVGYTF.

J is TRBJ2-7 and V is TRBV10-3; 10 nucleotides line up with TRBD1. Germline CDR1 is ENHRY and CDR2 is SYGVKD. J lost 5 bases, V lost 4 bases, and 2 bases had no gene match. This CDR3 region has 13 residues. The CDR3 bases are TGTGCCATCAGTGGGGACAGGGGCCACGAGCAGTACTTC. Its translation is CAISGDRGHEQYF.

This clone has a single count. The rearrangement joins TRBV5-1 to TRBJ2-3, with 14 bases aligning to TRBD2. There are 15 residues in the CDR3. From germline, CDR1 is SGHRS and CDR2 YFSETQ. V lost 4 bases, J lost 6 bases, and 4 bases stayed unmatched. The CDR3 sequence: CASSLGLAGVDTQYF. CDR3 nucleotides: TGCGCCAGCAGCCTGGGACTAGCGGGGGTTGATACGCAGTATTTT. Together with reference TRBV5-1 and TRBJ2-3, the CDR3 gives the full variable domain: KAGVTQTPRYLIKTRGQQVTLSCSPISGHRSVSWYQQTPGQGLQFLFEYFSETQRNKGNFPGRFSGRQFSNSRSEMNVSTLELGDSALYLCASSLGLAGVDTQYFGPGTRLTVL.

The rearrangement links TRBV6-5 to TRBJ2-2; TRBD1 agrees at 8 bases. The CDR3 covers 13 residues. The V segment lost 4 bases and the J segment 9 bases; nucleotides outside the gene matches: 4. Germline assignment: CDR1 MNHEY and CDR2 SVGAGI. CDR3 bases: TGTGCCAGCAGTTCGGACAGGGCGAGGGAGCTGTTTTTT. Translation gives CASSSDRARELFF.

The chain joins TRBV27 to TRBJ1-6; possibly TRBD1 for D (5 bases). From germline, CDR1 is MNHEY and CDR2 SMNVEV (reference sequence). Trimming took off 3 bases at V and 7 bases at J, with 10 bases between the two ends. The CDR3 contains 14 residues. The CDR3 loop reads CASSFDSPNSPLHF. The CDR3 DNA sequence: TGTGCCAGCAGTTTTGACAGTCCCAATTCACCCCTCCACTTT.

This clone was found a few times. The CDR3: CATETSGGTQYF. The CDR3 DNA sequence: TGTGCCACCGAGACTAGCGGGGGGACCCAGTACTTC. The gene calls are TRBV6-5 and TRBJ2-5; 12 bases fit TRBD2. The CDR3 has 12 residues. J gave up 7 bases and V 10 bases, and 4 bases lay outside the gene matches. Germline V CDR1 and CDR2: MNHEY, SVGAGI.

This chain uses TRBV11-2 with TRBJ2-1; 10 bases are shared with TRBD2. The germline V gene encodes CDR1 SGHAT and CDR2 FQNNGV. The CDR3 is made up of 15 amino acids. V was clipped by 3 bases and J by 9 bases; unmatched bases: 8. CDR3 nucleotides: TGTGCCAGCAGCTTCCAAGCGGGGGGGCGCGGTGAGCAGTTCTTC. Translation: CASSFQAGGRGEQFF. The entire variable domain, with the rest obtained from reference TRBV11-2 and TRBJ2-1, is as follows: EAGVAQSPRYKIIEKRQSVAFWCNPISGHATLYWYQQILGQGPKLLIQFQNNGVVDDSQLPKDRFSAERLKGVDSTLKIQPAKLEDSAVYLCASSFQAGGRGEQFFGPGTRLTVL.

The chain combines TRBV4-3 with TRBJ1-5; TRBD1 is a possible D gene (5 bases). V gave up 0 bases and J gave up 7 bases, with 7 bases separating them. There are 13 residues in the CDR3. The germline gives CDR1 LGHNA, CDR2 YSLEER. The DNA for the CDR3 is TGCGCCAGCAGCCAAGAGCAGGGCCAGCCCCAGCATTTT. This sequence encodes CASSQEQGQPQHF.

The V call is TRBV3-1 (or the pseudogene TRBV3-2), the J call TRBJ2-3; D perhaps matches TRBD2 (5 bases). The ends were cut back, 3 bases at V and 1 base at J, with 5 bases in the middle. Germline values: CDR1 LGHDT, CDR2 YNNKEL (reference sequence). This CDR3 has 13 residues. The CDR3 spells CASSQRGTDTQYF. The CDR3, as DNA: TGTGCCAGCAGCCAGCGGGGCACAGATACGCAGTATTTT.

The rearrangement links TRBV29-1 to TRBJ1-4; D may be TRBD1 (5 bases). The CDR3 covers 13 residues. Trimming pared 7 bases from V and 8 bases from J, leaving 17 bases between. The germline V gene encodes CDR1 SQVTM and CDR2 ANQGSEA. The chain's CDR3 is CSARQPGDEKLFF. In nucleotides, the CDR3 is TGCAGCGCCCGACAGCCGGGAGACGAAAAACTGTTTTTT.